The source of this T cell receptor beta chain is a study of CXCR3-negative and CXCR3-positive naive CD8 T cells. As concerns this clonotype: What it binds is not known.

CD45RO-CCR7+CD27+CD95- expression identified naive CD8+ T cells. The CDR3 sequence is 14 residues long. Points from the study as a whole: Comparison of naive CXCR3-negative and CXCR3-positive cells revealed similar TRBV-TRBJ usage, while memory cells differed. More hydrophobic TRB CDR3s were found in CXCR3-positive naive cells than in CXCR3-negative naive cells.

In preparing the TRB cDNA libraries, 5' RACE with UMI labels was used. TCRdb re-called the 5' RACE reads and catalogs CDR3 proteins one per entry, DNA excluded. The sample holds 100,000 to 150,000 distinct CDR3 sequences. This receptor was taken from a human donor in good health. Some clones in this sample may be carry-over from other donors' samples. V is TRBV12-3 or TRBV12-4 and J is TRBJ2-5; TCRdb lists TRBD2, though no DNA is available to test this call. Sequenced sample: naive CXCR3+ CD8+ T cells from blood. Sample subset: CD45RO-CCR7+CD27+CD95- naive CD8+ T cells expressing CXCR3 (TNR3+). CDR3 protein: CASSFSGTQETQYF.